The entry below describes one TCR beta chain. Its antigen remains unknown. J lost 8 bases, V lost 5 bases, and 8 bases had no gene match. The CDR3 is 14 residues long. Germline V CDR1 and CDR2: MNHEY, SVGEGT. This entry comes from a study of human T cells and chemical hapten exposure. General study results and limits: Clustering by CDR3 similarity yielded significantly more large clusters from expanded TCRs than controls. Patch test score rose with PT1 expanded TCRs, significant at 8, 16, 32, not 4.

TCRdb re-derived calls from the RACE reads in MiXCR, one entry per CDR3 protein. The sample includes roughly 100,000 distinct CDR3 sequences, less than 14% of them seen just once. Time point meaning: pre-sensitization, week 0. As to treatment: therapeutic diphenylcyclopropenone sensitization with weekly scalp DPC. The sequencing here drew on whole blood, taken in connection with sensitization to the hapten diphenylcyclopropenone (DPC). The clonotype was recovered from an older woman with alopecia areata. Some clones in this sample may be carry-over from other donors' samples. The rearrangement links TRBV6-2 or TRBV6-3 to TRBJ1-1; 10 bases fit TRBD1. The CDR3 here is CASSTGTGAAEAFF. In DNA, the CDR3 is TGTGCCAGCAGTACCGGGACAGGGGCCGCAGAAGCTTTCTTT.